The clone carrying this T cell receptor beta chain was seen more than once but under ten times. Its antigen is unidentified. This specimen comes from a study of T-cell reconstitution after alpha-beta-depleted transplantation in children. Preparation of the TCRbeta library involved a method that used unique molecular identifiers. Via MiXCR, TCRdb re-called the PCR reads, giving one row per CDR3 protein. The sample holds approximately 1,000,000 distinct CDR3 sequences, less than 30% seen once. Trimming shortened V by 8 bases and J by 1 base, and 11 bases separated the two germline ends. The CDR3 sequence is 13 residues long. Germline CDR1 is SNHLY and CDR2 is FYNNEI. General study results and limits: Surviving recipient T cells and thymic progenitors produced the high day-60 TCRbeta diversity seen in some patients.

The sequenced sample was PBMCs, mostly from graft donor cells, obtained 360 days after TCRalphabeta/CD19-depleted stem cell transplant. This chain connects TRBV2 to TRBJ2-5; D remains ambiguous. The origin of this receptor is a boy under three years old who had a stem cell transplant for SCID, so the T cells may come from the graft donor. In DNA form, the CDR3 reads TGTGCCAGCTTAACAGAGATCCAAGAGACCCAGTACTTC. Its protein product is CASLTEIQETQYF.